Each of the 8 T cell receptor beta chains below was sequenced from the same sample in a study of vaccination effects on CD4 cells after COVID-19. Antigen-specific CD4+ T cell clonotypes were called by their expansion after viral peptide-pool culture in ViraFEST. Around day 10 of culture, CD4+ T cells were separated out. Only in-frame clones appear in the TCRdb table, and some are missing; sequencing was by immunoSEQ multiplex PCR. The data show tens of thousands of clones, with roughly 74% seen just once and approximately 1.7% held by the top ten. No antigen has been assigned to these receptors. The input for sequencing was CD4+ T cells from PBMCs cultured with HCoV-229E spike peptides, taken before COVID-19 vaccination. The receptors derive from a human donor who received a COVID-19 vaccine.

V and J are TRBV29-1 and TRBJ2-3, with D maybe TRBD2 (6 bases). V gave up 8 bases and J gave up 0 bases, with 18 bases separating them. CDR1 is SQVTM, CDR2 ANQGSEA, per germline. The CDR3 sequence is 15 residues long. The CDR3 protein is CSLSGTGASTDTQYF. As DNA, the CDR3 is TGCAGCCTAAGTGGGACTGGGGCTAGCACAGATACGCAGTATTTT.

The chain recombines TRBV5-1 with TRBJ2-1; TRBD2 matches at 8 bases. V lost 0 bases and J lost 5; bases outside the gene matches: 7. Germline-derived CDR1 and CDR2 are SGHRS and YFSETQ. The CDR3 is made up of 16 amino acids. The CDR3 DNA reads as TGCGCCAGCAGCTTGGTTGCGGGGGGACCTAACAATGAGCAGTTCTTC. Its translation is CASSLVAGGPNNEQFF.

This clone is a singleton in its sample. V and J are TRBV6-1 and TRBJ1-5; D possibly corresponds to TRBD1 (6 bases). This CDR3 spans 13 amino acids. Trimming pared 2 bases from V and 8 bases from J, leaving 10 bases between. Germline CDR1 is MNHNS and CDR2 is SASEGT. The CDR3 coding sequence is TGTGCCAGCAGTGAAACAGGGAGGAAGCCCCAGCATTTT. Translated: CASSETGRKPQHF.

The chain is built from TRBV10-2 and TRBJ2-7; 8 bases agree with TRBD1. The CDR3 totals 13 residues. Germline CDR1 WSHSY, CDR2 SAAADI. V was clipped by 10 bases and J by 5 bases; unmatched bases: 10. CDR3 nucleotide sequence: TGCGCCACTGGTGGACCAGGGGGCCACGAGCAGTACGTC. Protein sequence: CATGGPGGHEQYV.

This clone appeared once. The CDR3 spells CASSPWVGGEAFF. CDR3 DNA: TGTGCCAGTAGTCCCTGGGTAGGGGGCGAAGCTTTCTTT. This rearrangement joins TRBV19 to TRBJ1-1, with 7 bases lining up with TRBD1. The ends lost 5 bases at V and 8 bases at J; junction bases unmatched: 8. The CDR3 is 13 residues long. The germline V gene encodes CDR1 LNHDA and CDR2 SQIVND (reference sequence). Together with reference TRBV19 and TRBJ1-1, the CDR3 gives the full variable domain: DGGITQSPKYLFRKEGQNVTLSCEQNLNHDAMYWYRQDPGQGLRLIYYSQIVNDFQKGDIAEGYSVSREKKESFPLTVTSAQKNPTAFYLCASSPWVGGEAFFGQGTRLTVV.

The chain couples TRBV4-1 to TRBJ2-3; D unresolved. The CDR3 is 13 amino acids. Between the trimmed V and J ends, which lost 0 bases and 4 bases, there was a span of 5 bases. Germline values: CDR1 MGHRA, CDR2 YSYEKL. The CDR3 bases are TGCGCCAGCAGCCAAGAGCTCGCAGATACGCAGTATTTT. It codes for CASSQELADTQYF.

The chain employs TRBV6-5 and TRBJ1-2, with a tentative D call TRBD1 (5 bases). The V gene lost 0 bases and the J gene lost 4 bases, with 12 bases spanning the gap. The CDR3 is 15 amino acids. Germline V gives CDR1 MNHEY, CDR2 SVGAGI. The CDR3 region is CASSYSDRGAYGYTF. The CDR3 DNA is TGTGCCAGCAGTTACTCGGATAGAGGGGCCTATGGCTACACCTTC.

V is TRBV4-3 and J is TRBJ1-3; D perhaps matches TRBD1 (5 bases). Germline CDR1 LGHNA, CDR2 YSLEER. V lost 0 bases and J lost 0, with 12 bases in between. The CDR3 extends over 17 amino acids. The CDR3 spells CASSQDSPGHSGNTIYF. CDR3 DNA sequence: TGCGCCAGCAGCCAAGATTCCCCAGGACACTCTGGAAACACCATATATTTT.